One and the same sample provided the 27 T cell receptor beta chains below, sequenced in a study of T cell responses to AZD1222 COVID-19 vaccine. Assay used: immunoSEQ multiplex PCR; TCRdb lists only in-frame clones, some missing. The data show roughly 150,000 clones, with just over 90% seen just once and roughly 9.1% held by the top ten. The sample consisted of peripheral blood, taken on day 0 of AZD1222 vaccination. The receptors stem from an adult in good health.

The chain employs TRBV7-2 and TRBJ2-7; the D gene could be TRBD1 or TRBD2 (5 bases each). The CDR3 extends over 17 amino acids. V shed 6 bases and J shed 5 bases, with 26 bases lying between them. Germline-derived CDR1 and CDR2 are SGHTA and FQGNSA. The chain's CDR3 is CASSSRGWPTGMDEQYF. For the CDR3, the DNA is TGTGCCAGCAGTTCACGAGGGTGGCCCACAGGTATGGACGAGCAGTACTTC.

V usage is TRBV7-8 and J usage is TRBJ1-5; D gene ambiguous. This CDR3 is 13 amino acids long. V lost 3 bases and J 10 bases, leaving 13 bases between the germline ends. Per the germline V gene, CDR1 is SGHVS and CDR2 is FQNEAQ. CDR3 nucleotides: TGTGCCAGCAGCTTCTCTAAGATCAGCCCCCAGCATTTT. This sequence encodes CASSFSKISPQHF.

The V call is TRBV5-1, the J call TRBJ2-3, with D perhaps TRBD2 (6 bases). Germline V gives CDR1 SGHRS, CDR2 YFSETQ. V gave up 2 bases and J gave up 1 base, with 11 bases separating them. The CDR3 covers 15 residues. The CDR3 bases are TGCGCCAGCAGCTTTGCGGGATTGGGCACAGATACGCAGTATTTT. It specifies CASSFAGLGTDTQYF.

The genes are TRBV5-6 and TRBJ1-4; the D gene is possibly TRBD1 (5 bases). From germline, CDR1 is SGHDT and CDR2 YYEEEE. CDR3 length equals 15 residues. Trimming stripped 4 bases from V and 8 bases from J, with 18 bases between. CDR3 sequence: CASSPRGRGREKLFF. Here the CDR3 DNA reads TGTGCCAGCAGCCCCCGGGGTCGGGGGAGAGAAAAACTGTTTTTT.

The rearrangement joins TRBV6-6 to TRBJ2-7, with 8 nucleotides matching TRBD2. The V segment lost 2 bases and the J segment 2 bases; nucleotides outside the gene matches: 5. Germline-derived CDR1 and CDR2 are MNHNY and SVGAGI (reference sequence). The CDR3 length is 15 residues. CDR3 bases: TGTGCCAGCAGTTACCCCGGGGGGGACGCCTACGAGCAGTACTTC. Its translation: CASSYPGGDAYEQYF.

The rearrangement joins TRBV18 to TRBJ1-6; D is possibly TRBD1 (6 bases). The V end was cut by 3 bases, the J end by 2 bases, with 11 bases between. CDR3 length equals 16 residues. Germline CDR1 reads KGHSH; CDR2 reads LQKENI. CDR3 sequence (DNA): TGTGCCAGCTCACCCCATTGGACAGCCTATAATTCACCCCTCCACTTT. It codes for CASSPHWTAYNSPLHF. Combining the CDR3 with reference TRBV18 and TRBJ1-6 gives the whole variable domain NAGVMQNPRHLVRRRGQEARLRCSPMKGHSHVYWYRQLPEEGLKFMVYLQKENIIDESGMPKERFSAEFPKEGPSILRIQQVVRGDSAAYFCASSPHWTAYNSPLHFGNGTRLTVT.

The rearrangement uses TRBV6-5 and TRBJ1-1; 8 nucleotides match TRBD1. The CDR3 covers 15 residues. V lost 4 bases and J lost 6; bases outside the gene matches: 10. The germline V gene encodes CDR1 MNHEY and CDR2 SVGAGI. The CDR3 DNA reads TGTGCCAGCAGTTTCACCGGACAGGGAGGAGCTGAAGCTTTCTTT. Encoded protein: CASSFTGQGGAEAFF.

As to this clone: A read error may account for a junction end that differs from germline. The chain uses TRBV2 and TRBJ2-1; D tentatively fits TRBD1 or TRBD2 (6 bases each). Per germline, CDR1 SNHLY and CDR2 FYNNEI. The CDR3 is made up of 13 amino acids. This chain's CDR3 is CASRGGQRGGWIF. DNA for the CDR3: TGTGCCAGCAGGGGAGGACAGAGGGGTGGGTGGATCTTC.

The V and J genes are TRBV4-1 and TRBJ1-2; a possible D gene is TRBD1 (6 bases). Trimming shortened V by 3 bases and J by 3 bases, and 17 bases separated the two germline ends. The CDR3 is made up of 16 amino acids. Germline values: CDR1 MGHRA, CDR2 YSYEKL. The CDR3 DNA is TGCGCCAGCAGCCAGCCGCGGAGGGGGGCGTACTATGGCTACACCTTC. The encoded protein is CASSQPRRGAYYGYTF.

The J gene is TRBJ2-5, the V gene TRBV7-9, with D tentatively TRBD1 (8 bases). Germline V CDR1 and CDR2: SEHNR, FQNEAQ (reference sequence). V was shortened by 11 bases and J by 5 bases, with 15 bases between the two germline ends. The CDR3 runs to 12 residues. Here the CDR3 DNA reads TGTGCCTTTGGACAGGGAGGGGAGACCCAGTACTTC. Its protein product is CAFGQGGETQYF.

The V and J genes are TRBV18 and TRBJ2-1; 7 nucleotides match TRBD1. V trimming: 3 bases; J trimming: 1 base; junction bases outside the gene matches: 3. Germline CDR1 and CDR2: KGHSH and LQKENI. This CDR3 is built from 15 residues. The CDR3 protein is CASSPDRVSYNEQFF. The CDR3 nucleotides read TGTGCCAGCTCACCCGACAGGGTTTCCTACAATGAGCAGTTCTTC.

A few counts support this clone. CDR3 region: CASSLADRLEQYF. CDR3 nucleotides: TGTGCCAGTAGTCTCGCGGACAGGTTGGAGCAGTACTTC. V gene TRBV19 combines with J gene TRBJ2-7, with TRBD1 matching over 7 bases. Germline V lookup: CDR1 LNHDA, CDR2 SQIVND (reference sequence). V lost 5 bases and J lost 7; bases outside the gene matches: 8. The CDR3 totals 13 residues.

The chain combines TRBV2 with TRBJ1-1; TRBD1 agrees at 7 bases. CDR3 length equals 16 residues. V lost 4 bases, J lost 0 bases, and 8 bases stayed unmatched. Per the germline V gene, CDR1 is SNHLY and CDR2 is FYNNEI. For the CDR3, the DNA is TGTGCCAGCAGTGTTCCGGGACAGAATTTGAACACTGAAGCTTTCTTT. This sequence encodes CASSVPGQNLNTEAFF.

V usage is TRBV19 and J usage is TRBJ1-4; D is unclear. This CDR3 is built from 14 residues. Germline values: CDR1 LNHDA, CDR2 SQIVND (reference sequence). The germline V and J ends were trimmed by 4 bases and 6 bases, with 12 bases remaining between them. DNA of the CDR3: TGTGCCAGTAGTACCGTTACAGAAGATGAAAAACTGTTTTTT. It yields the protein CASSTVTEDEKLFF.

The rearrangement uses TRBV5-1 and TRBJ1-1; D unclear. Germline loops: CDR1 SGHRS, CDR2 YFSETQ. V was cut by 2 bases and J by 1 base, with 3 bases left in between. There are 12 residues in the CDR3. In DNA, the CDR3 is TGCGCCAGCAGCTTTAAGAACACTGAAGCTTTCTTT. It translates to CASSFKNTEAFF.

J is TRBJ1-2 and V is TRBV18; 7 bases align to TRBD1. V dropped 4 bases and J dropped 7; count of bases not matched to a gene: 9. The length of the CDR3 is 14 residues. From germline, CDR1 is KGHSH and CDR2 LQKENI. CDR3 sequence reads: CASSLEDRDAGYTF. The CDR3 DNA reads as TGTGCCAGCTCACTTGAAGACAGGGATGCTGGCTACACCTTC.

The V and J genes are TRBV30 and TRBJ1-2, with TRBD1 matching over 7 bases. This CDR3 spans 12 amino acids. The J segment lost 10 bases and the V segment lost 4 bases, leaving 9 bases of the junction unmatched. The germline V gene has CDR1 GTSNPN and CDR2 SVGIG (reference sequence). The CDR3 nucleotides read TGTGCCTGGACCGAGGGGGCGGGTTTCTACACCTTC. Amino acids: CAWTEGAGFYTF.

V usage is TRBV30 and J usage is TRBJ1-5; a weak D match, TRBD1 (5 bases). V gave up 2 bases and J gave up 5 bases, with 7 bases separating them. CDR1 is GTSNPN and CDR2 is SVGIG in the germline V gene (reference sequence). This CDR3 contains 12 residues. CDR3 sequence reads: CAWSRGYQPQHF. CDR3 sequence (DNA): TGTGCCTGGAGTAGGGGCTATCAGCCCCAGCATTTT.

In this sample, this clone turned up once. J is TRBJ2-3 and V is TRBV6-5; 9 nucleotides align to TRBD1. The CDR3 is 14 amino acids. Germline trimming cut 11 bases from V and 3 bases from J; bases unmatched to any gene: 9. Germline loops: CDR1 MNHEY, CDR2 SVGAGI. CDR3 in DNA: TGTGCCGGTTGGACAGGGGCGATTACAGATACGCAGTATTTT. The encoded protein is CAGWTGAITDTQYF.

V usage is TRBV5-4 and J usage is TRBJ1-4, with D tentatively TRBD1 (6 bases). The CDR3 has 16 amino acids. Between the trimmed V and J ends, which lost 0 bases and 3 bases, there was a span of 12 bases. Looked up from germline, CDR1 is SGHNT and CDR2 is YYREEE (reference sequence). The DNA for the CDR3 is TGTGCCAGCAGCTTGGACGGGGGCTTAGCTAATGAAAAACTGTTTTTT. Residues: CASSLDGGLANEKLFF.

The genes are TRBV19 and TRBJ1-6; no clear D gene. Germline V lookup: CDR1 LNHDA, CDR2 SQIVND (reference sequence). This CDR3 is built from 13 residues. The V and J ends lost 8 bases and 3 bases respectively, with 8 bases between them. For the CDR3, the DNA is TGTGCCAGTTCGGACGTCTATAATTCACCCCTCCACTTT. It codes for CASSDVYNSPLHF.

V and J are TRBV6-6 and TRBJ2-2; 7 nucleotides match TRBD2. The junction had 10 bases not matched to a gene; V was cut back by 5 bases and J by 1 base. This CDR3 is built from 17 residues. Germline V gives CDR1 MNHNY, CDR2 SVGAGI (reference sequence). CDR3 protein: CASSPTVGGMNTGELFF. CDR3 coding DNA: TGTGCCAGCAGTCCCACGGTGGGGGGGATGAACACCGGGGAGCTGTTTTTT.

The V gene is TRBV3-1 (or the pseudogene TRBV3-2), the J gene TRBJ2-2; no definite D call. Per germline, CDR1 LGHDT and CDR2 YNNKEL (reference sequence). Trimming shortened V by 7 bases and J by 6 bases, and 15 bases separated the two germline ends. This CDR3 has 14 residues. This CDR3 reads CASTSASSPGELFF. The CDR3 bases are TGTGCCAGCACCTCCGCCAGCTCTCCCGGGGAGCTGTTTTTT.

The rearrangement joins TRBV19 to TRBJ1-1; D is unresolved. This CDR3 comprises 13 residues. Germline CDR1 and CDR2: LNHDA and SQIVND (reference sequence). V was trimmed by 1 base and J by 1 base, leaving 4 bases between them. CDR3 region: CASSIGGNTEAFF. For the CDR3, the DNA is TGTGCCAGTAGTATAGGAGGGAACACTGAAGCTTTCTTT.

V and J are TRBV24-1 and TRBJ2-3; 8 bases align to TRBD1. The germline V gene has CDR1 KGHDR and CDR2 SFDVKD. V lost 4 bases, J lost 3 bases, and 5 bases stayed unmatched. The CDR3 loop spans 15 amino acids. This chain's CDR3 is CATSDLYRGTDTQYF. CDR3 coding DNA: TGTGCCACCAGTGACTTATACAGGGGGACAGATACGCAGTATTTT.

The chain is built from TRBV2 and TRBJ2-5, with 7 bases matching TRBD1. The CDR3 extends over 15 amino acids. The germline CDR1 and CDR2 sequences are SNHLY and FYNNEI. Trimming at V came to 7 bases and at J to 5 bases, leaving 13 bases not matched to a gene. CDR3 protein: CASTPRSEGGETQYF. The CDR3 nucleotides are TGTGCCAGCACCCCTCGTTCGGAAGGGGGCGAGACCCAGTACTTC.

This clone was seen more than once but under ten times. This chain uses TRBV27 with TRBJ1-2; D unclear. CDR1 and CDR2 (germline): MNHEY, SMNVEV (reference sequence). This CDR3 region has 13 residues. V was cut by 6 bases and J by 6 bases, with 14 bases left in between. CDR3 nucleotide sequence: TGTGCCAGCAGCACAGAGAGGTGGGATGGCTACACCTTC. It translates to CASSTERWDGYTF.